A single sample gave rise to the 17 T cell receptor beta chains below, sequenced in a study of CD8 T cells in Susac syndrome. The authors reverse transcribed roughly 0.5 to 1 ug RNA with random hexamers. TCRdb recomputed calls from the immunoSEQ multiplex PCR reads with MiXCR, one row per CDR3 protein. The sample shows approximately 180,000 distinct CDR3 sequences, 90% to 95% of them seen only once. The specimen sequenced was CD4+ T cells from PBMCs. These receptors all come from a human donor with Susac syndrome.

V usage is TRBV20-1 and J usage is TRBJ1-4; D might be TRBD1 (5 bases). Trimming shortened V by 0 bases and J by 5 bases, and 16 bases separated the two germline ends. CDR1 DFQATT and CDR2 SNEGSKA come from the germline V gene (reference sequence). This CDR3 has 16 residues. The CDR3 here is CSARELPGRLNEKLFF. The CDR3 DNA reads as TGCAGTGCTAGAGAGCTACCGGGACGGCTGAATGAAAAACTGTTTTTT.

The chain is built from TRBV5-5 and TRBJ1-2; D call uncertain. The ends were cut back, 0 bases at V and 4 bases at J, with 13 bases in the middle. Germline CDR1 SGHKS, CDR2 YYEKEE (reference sequence). The CDR3 totals 15 residues. CDR3 sequence reads: CASSLDTVPLYGYTF. The CDR3 DNA reads as TGTGCCAGCAGCTTGGATACCGTGCCCCTCTATGGCTACACCTTC. The variable domain in full, with the rest retrieved from reference TRBV5-5 and TRBJ1-2, is DAGVTQSPTHLIKTRGQQVTLRCSPISGHKSVSWYQQVLGQGPQFIFQYYEKEERGRGNFPDRFSARQFPNYSSELNVNALLLGDSALYLCASSLDTVPLYGYTFGSGTRLTVV.

This chain joins TRBV7-2 and TRBJ1-5; TRBD1 might be the D (5 bases). The ends were cut back, 3 bases at V and 6 bases at J, with 12 bases in the middle. The CDR3 length is 14 residues. Looked up from germline, CDR1 is SGHTA and CDR2 is FQGNSA. DNA for the CDR3: TGTGCCAGCAGCTTCGTCAGGGAAGGTCAGCCCCAGCATTTT. Its protein product is CASSFVREGQPQHF.

The chain joins TRBV6-1 to TRBJ1-1; D not resolved. Trimming took off 7 bases at V and 4 bases at J, with 16 bases between the two ends. Germline V CDR1 and CDR2: MNHNS, SASEGT. The CDR3 spans 14 residues. CDR3 protein: CASIRALVSTEAFF. The CDR3 DNA sequence: TGTGCCAGCATTCGGGCCCTGGTGAGCACTGAAGCTTTCTTT.

The chain uses TRBV5-1 and TRBJ2-2; D perhaps matches TRBD1 (6 bases). The CDR3 runs to 15 residues. The germline V gene encodes CDR1 SGHRS and CDR2 YFSETQ. Trimming removed 5 bases from V and 0 bases from J, with 11 bases in between. The CDR3: CASSRDTTNTGELFF. CDR3 in DNA: TGCGCCAGCAGTCGGGACACAACGAACACCGGGGAGCTGTTTTTT.

V is TRBV5-1 and J is TRBJ1-2; the D gene is possibly TRBD1 (6 bases). The germline V gene encodes CDR1 SGHRS and CDR2 YFSETQ. V lost 5 bases to trimming and J lost 8 bases, with 19 bases between them. The CDR3 runs to 14 residues. This chain's CDR3 is CASRSRDKEGGYTF. The CDR3 coding sequence is TGCGCCAGCAGAAGTAGGGACAAAGAGGGGGGCTACACCTTC. Filled out from reference TRBV5-1 and TRBJ1-2, the complete variable domain reads KAGVTQTPRYLIKTRGQQVTLSCSPISGHRSVSWYQQTPGQGLQFLFEYFSETQRNKGNFPGRFSGRQFSNSRSEMNVSTLELGDSALYLCASRSRDKEGGYTFGSGTRLTVV.

A single count supports this clonotype. V is TRBV3-1 and J is TRBJ1-4; 9 bases align to TRBD1. The CDR3 runs 16 residues. Germline V gene sequence: CDR1 LGHDT, CDR2 YNNKEL (reference sequence). V was pared by 1 base and J by 7 bases, with 7 bases of the junction left unmatched. The CDR3 here is CASSQAGTGLSEKLFF. In DNA, the CDR3 is TGTGCCAGCAGCCAAGCCGGGACAGGGTTATCTGAAAAACTGTTTTTT.

CDR3 DNA: TGTGCCAGCAGCCAACAGGGACGACGCGGCTACACCTTC. This translates into CASSQQGRRGYTF. The chain uses TRBV11-2 and TRBJ1-2, with D perhaps matching TRBD1 (6 bases). V shed 5 bases and J shed 8 bases, with 15 bases lying between them. The germline V gene has CDR1 SGHAT and CDR2 FQNNGV. The CDR3 length is 13 residues. Full variable domain (missing parts from reference TRBV11-2 and TRBJ1-2): EAGVAQSPRYKIIEKRQSVAFWCNPISGHATLYWYQQILGQGPKLLIQFQNNGVVDDSQLPKDRFSAERLKGVDSTLKIQPAKLEDSAVYLCASSQQGRRGYTFGSGTRLTVV.

The V and J genes are TRBV19 and TRBJ2-3; 12 bases line up with TRBD2. There are 16 residues in the CDR3. Trimming cost V 5 bases and J 7 bases; bases outside gene matches: 10. Germline V CDR1 and CDR2: LNHDA, SQIVND (reference sequence). In nucleotides, the CDR3 is TGTGCCAGTAGTGCTTTACTAGCGGGGGGTACATATACGCAGTATTTT. This sequence encodes CASSALLAGGTYTQYF.

The V call is TRBV20-1, the J call TRBJ2-5; a weak D match, TRBD2 (6 bases). Germline CDR1 reads DFQATT; CDR2 reads SNEGSKA (reference sequence). Trimming removed 5 bases at V and 2 bases at J, with 15 bases between. This CDR3 spans 14 amino acids. The chain's CDR3 is CSAHWRGEQETQYF. The CDR3, as DNA: TGCAGTGCTCACTGGCGGGGAGAACAAGAGACCCAGTACTTC.

The rearrangement uses TRBV11-2 and TRBJ1-2, with 8 bases identical to TRBD1. The CDR3 consists of 15 residues. V shed 4 bases, J shed 7 bases, and the junction held 11 bases outside the gene matches. Per the germline V gene, CDR1 is SGHAT and CDR2 is FQNNGV. CDR3 sequence: CASSSTGGRSGGYTF. CDR3 DNA sequence: TGTGCCAGCAGCTCTACAGGGGGGCGGTCCGGTGGCTACACCTTC.

This clonotype was seen just once. The chain joins TRBV7-9 to TRBJ1-1; maybe TRBD1 (5 bases). The CDR3 sequence is 13 residues long. V was clipped by 1 base and J by 10 bases, with 13 bases between them. CDR1 and CDR2 from the germline V gene are SEHNR and FQNEAQ (reference sequence). CDR3 sequence reads: CASSLGQMNIAFF. The CDR3 DNA reads TGTGCCAGCAGCTTAGGACAGATGAACATAGCTTTCTTT. Full variable domain (outside the CDR3, taken from reference TRBV7-9 and TRBJ1-1): DTGVSQNPRHKITKRGQNVTFRCDPISEHNRLYWYRQTLGQGPEFLTYFQNEAQLEKSRLLSDRFSAERPKGSFSTLEIQRTEQGDSAMYLCASSLGQMNIAFFGQGTRLTVV.

This chain links TRBV19 with TRBJ2-1, with 12 positions matching TRBD2. With V trimmed by 7 bases and J by 7 bases, 5 bases remained unmatched. Germline assignment: CDR1 LNHDA and CDR2 SQIVND (reference sequence). The CDR3 length is 14 residues. CDR3 sequence: CASTLAGGQNEQFF. The CDR3, as DNA: TGTGCCAGTACCCTAGCGGGAGGGCAAAATGAGCAGTTCTTC.

This CDR3 reads CASSTGRGNEQFF. The CDR3 DNA sequence: TGTGCCAGTAGTACCGGCAGGGGAAATGAGCAGTTCTTC. This sequence joins TRBV19 and TRBJ2-1; TRBD1 might be the D (6 bases). The CDR3 has 13 amino acids. Trimming removed 4 bases from V and 7 bases from J, with 11 bases in between. From germline, CDR1 is LNHDA and CDR2 SQIVND (reference sequence).

V usage is TRBV2 and J usage is TRBJ2-5; D ambiguous. With 3 bases removed from V and 5 bases from J, the gap between germline ends came to 10 bases. The CDR3 length is 13 residues. CDR1 and CDR2 (germline): SNHLY, FYNNEI. The CDR3 DNA follows: TGTGCCAGCAGTGAGGGGTTACGGGAGACCCAGTACTTC. As protein: CASSEGLRETQYF.

The chain carries TRBV4-1 and TRBJ1-5; tentatively, D is TRBD1 (5 bases). The germline V gene has CDR1 MGHRA and CDR2 YSYEKL. This CDR3 contains 15 residues. Between the trimmed V and J ends, which lost 1 base and 6 bases, there was a span of 13 bases. CDR3 loop: CASSQGQTSPQPQHF. The CDR3 DNA reads as TGCGCCAGCAGCCAAGGACAGACCTCCCCTCAGCCCCAGCATTTT.

In its sample, this clonotype was seen a few times. The genes are TRBV4-2 and TRBJ2-3; D not certain. V was shortened by 1 base and J by 0 bases, with 14 bases between the two germline ends. Per the germline V gene, CDR1 is LGHNA and CDR2 is YNFKEQ. The CDR3 loop spans 17 amino acids. CDR3 residues: CASSQAIGGSSTDTQYF. CDR3 DNA: TGTGCCAGCAGCCAAGCAATCGGCGGTTCTAGCACAGATACGCAGTATTTT.